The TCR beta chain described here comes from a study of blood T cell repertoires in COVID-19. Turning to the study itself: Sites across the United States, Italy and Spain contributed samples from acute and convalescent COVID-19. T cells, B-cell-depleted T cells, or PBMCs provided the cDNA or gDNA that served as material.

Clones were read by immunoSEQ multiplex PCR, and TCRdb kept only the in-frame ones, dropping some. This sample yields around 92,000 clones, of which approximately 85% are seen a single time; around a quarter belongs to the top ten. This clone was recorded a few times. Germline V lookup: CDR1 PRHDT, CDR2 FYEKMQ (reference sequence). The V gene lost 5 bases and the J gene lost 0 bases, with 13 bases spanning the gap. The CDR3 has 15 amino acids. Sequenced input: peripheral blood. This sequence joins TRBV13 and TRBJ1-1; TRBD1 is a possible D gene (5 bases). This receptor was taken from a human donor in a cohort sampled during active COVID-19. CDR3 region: CASSAGWGMNTEAFF. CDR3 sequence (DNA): TGTGCCAGCAGCGCGGGGTGGGGCATGAACACTGAAGCTTTCTTT.